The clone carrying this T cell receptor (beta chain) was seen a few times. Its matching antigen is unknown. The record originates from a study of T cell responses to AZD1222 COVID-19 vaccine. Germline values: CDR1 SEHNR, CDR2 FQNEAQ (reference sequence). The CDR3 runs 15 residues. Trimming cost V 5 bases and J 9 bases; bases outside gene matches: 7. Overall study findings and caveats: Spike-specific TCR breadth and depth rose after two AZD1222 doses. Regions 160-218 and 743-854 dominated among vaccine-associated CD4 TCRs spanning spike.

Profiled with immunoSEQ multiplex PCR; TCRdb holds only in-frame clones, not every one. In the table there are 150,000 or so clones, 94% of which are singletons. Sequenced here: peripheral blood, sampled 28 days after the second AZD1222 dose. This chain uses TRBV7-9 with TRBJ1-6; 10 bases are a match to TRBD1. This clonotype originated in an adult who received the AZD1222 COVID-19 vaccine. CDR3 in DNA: TGTGCCAGCAGCCCCACCGGGACAGGGGTTTCACCCCTCCACTTT. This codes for CASSPTGTGVSPLHF.